The rows below give T cell receptor beta chains drawn from one sample of a study of T cells in Graves' hyperthyroidism and ophthalmopathy. TCRdb recomputed calls from the multiplex PCR reads with MiXCR, one row per CDR3 protein. The table records about 370,000 distinct CDR3 sequences, roughly 15% of them present only once. The material sequenced was blood. The receptors come from a woman between 55 and 75 years old with Graves' ophthalmopathy. CDR3s include the opening cysteine and the closing phenylalanine or tryptophan. D genes are given only for firm matches. Size values are once, few and many counts, or a class for expanded clones, and some rows have none.

abundance	v_gene	len	d_gene	j_gene	CDR3nt	CDR3aa
few	TRBV10-3	13	TRBD1	TRBJ1-6	TGTGCCACCCGGGACAGGGACAATTCACCCCTCCACTTT	CATRDRDNSPLHF
.	TRBV2	14	.	TRBJ2-2	TGTGCCAGCAGTGAAGCCAGGGGTGCCGGGGAGCTGTTTTTT	CASSEARGAGELFF
many	TRBV28	13	.	TRBJ1-3	TGTGCCAGCACGGAAGGATTCGGAAACACCATATATTTT	CASTEGFGNTIYF
few	TRBV20-1	12	.	TRBJ2-7	TGCAGTGCAGACGGGACCGATTACGAGCAGTACTTC	CSADGTDYEQYF
many	TRBV5-1	16	TRBD2	TRBJ2-5	TGCGCCAGCAGCTTAAGTCTAGCGGGAATCCAAGAGACCCAGTACTTC	CASSLSLAGIQETQYF
many	TRBV12-3/TRBV12-4	15	TRBD1	TRBJ2-2	TGTGCCAGCAGTCCCGGGACAGGGTCCACCGGGGAGCTGTTTTTT	CASSPGTGSTGELFF
.	TRBV19	15	TRBD1	TRBJ2-2	TGTGCCAGTAGTGCCGGGACAGGGAGTACCGGGGAGCTGTTTTTT	CASSAGTGSTGELFF
.	TRBV7-9	12	.	TRBJ2-7	TGTGCCAGCAGGCCCTCCAACTACGAGCAGTACTTC	CASRPSNYEQYF
few	TRBV3-1	17	TRBD2	TRBJ2-3	TGTGCCAGCAGCCACGCAGAACTAGCGGGTAGCACAGATACGCAGTATTTT	CASSHAELAGSTDTQYF
many	TRBV28	14	.	TRBJ2-1	TGTGCCAGCAACCTGGACAGCTCCTACAATGAGCAGTTCTTC	CASNLDSSYNEQFF
many	TRBV28	14	.	TRBJ2-7	TGTGCCAGCACCGAGGGTGGGTCCGTCCACGAGCAGTACTTC	CASTEGGSVHEQYF
.	TRBV9	13	.	TRBJ2-1	TGTGCCAGCAGCGGACCAAGAACGGATGAGCAGTTCTTC	CASSGPRTDEQFF
.	TRBV7-2	13	.	TRBJ1-6	TGTGCCAGCAGCTTGCCCGGACATTCACCCCTCCACTTT	CASSLPGHSPLHF
many	TRBV4-1	16	TRBD2	TRBJ2-2	TGCGCCAGCAGCCCCTCTAGCGGGACCATCGGAGGGGAGCTGTTTTTT	CASSPSSGTIGGELFF
many	TRBV28	16	TRBD2	TRBJ2-3	TGTGCCAGCAGTTTTGAGACTAGCGGAAGCACAGATACGCAGTATTTT	CASSFETSGSTDTQYF
few	TRBV5-4	15	.	TRBJ2-7	TGTGCCAGCAGCTTGGATATCGGGGTTTCCTACGAGCAGTACTTC	CASSLDIGVSYEQYF
many	TRBV7-9	18	.	TRBJ2-5	TGTGCCAGCAGCTTCCCCCCTTCTAGCGATGAGGGGGGAGAGACCCAGTACTTC	CASSFPPSSDEGGETQYF
.	TRBV20-1	15	TRBD2	TRBJ2-5	TGCAGTGCCCTAGGGGAAGAAAGGCGGGGGGAGACCCAGTACTTC	CSALGEERRGETQYF
.	TRBV20-1	15	TRBD2	TRBJ2-3	TGCAGTGCTGCTCCGTGGGCGGGAGGTGGAGATACGCAGTATTTT	CSAAPWAGGGDTQYF
.	TRBV28	18	TRBD2	TRBJ2-1	TGTGCCAGCAGTCCCCTGGGACTAGCGGGAGCATCCTACAATGAGCAGTTCTTC	CASSPLGLAGASYNEQFF
many	TRBV7-9	13	.	TRBJ2-1	TGTGCCAGCAGCTCCGACTACAACAATGAGCAGTTCTTC	CASSSDYNNEQFF
few	TRBV19	16	.	TRBJ2-1	TGTGCCAGTACCTCGTTACTCGGAAGCTCCTACAATGAGCAGTTCTTC	CASTSLLGSSYNEQFF
many	TRBV28	15	.	TRBJ2-7	TGTGCCAGCAGTTCGAGGCAGCGATTAGCCTACGAGCAGTACTTC	CASSSRQRLAYEQYF
.	TRBV28	13	.	TRBJ2-2	TGTGCCAACCCTTCCGGGACGACCGGGGAGCTGTTTTTT	CANPSGTTGELFF
many	TRBV7-9	16	.	TRBJ2-3	TGTGCCAGCAGCTTAGCGCTAGGTTCAAGCACAGATACGCAGTATTTT	CASSLALGSSTDTQYF
.	TRBV9	15	.	TRBJ2-1	TGTGCCAGCAGCGTAGGGAGCAGGGCTGGGAATGAGCAGTTCTTC	CASSVGSRAGNEQFF
many	TRBV3-1	14	TRBD2	TRBJ2-2	TGTGCCAGCAGCCCCACTAGCGGGACCGGGGAGCTGTTTTTT	CASSPTSGTGELFF
many	TRBV6-2/TRBV6-3	11	.	TRBJ2-1	TGTGCCAGCAGTTACCGCAATGAGCAGTTCTTC	CASSYRNEQFF
few	TRBV10-3	14	.	TRBJ1-4	TGTGCCATCAGTGAGAGTCTCTCGGATGAAAAACTGTTTTTT	CAISESLSDEKLFF
.	TRBV12-3/TRBV12-4	15	.	TRBJ2-1	TGTGCCAGCAGTGCCCGGGGCGCTTCCTACAATGAGCAGTTCTTC	CASSARGASYNEQFF
many	TRBV7-9	13	TRBD1	TRBJ2-1	TGTGCCAGCAGCTCGGGACAGGGACATGAGCAGTTCTTC	CASSSGQGHEQFF
.	TRBV2	15	.	TRBJ2-2	TGTGCCAGCAGTGAATTGGCCCTGAGGACCGGGGAGCTGTTTTTT	CASSELALRTGELFF
.	TRBV30	13	.	TRBJ2-1	TGTGCCTGGAGTGATGAGCTGAACAATGAGCAGTTCTTC	CAWSDELNNEQFF
medium-sized	TRBV27	19	TRBD2	TRBJ2-2	TGTGCCAGCACCCGAGGACTAGCGGGAGGAACGGCGAACACCGGGGAGCTGTTTTTT	CASTRGLAGGTANTGELFF
few	TRBV9	17	.	TRBJ1-3	TGTGCCAGCAGCGTGACCTTAGCTCAGGGTTATGGAAACACCATATATTTT	CASSVTLAQGYGNTIYF
many	TRBV19	15	TRBD1	TRBJ1-1	TGTGCCAGCCGGGGGATGACAGGGGGGAACACTGAAGCTTTCTTT	CASRGMTGGNTEAFF
many	TRBV27	16	TRBD2	TRBJ2-7	TGTGCCAGCAGTTCTGAGCGGGAGGGCCCTTACTACGAGCAGTACTTC	CASSSEREGPYYEQYF
.	TRBV10-3	15	.	TRBJ2-1	TGTGCCATCAGTGAGTCTCGCGGGGTCTCTAATGAGCAGTTCTTC	CAISESRGVSNEQFF
many	TRBV6-5	14	.	TRBJ1-5	TGTGCCAGCAGTTACTCGAGAGGGAACCAGCCCCAGCATTTT	CASSYSRGNQPQHF
many	TRBV10-3	15	.	TRBJ2-7	TGTGCCATCAGTGAACCGGGCCGCGTTGAGTACGAGCAGTACTTC	CAISEPGRVEYEQYF
many	TRBV18	12	.	TRBJ1-4	TGTGCCAGCTCACCCCAGAATGAAAAACTGTTTTTT	CASSPQNEKLFF
many	TRBV28	12	TRBD1	TRBJ1-5	TGTGCCAGCAGCTCAGGGGGTCAGCCCCAGCATTTT	CASSSGGQPQHF
many	TRBV24-1	14	.	TRBJ2-3	TGTGCCACCAGTGGAGGAGGGCTTGCGGATACGCAGTATTTT	CATSGGGLADTQYF
few	TRBV27	16	.	TRBJ2-7	TGTGCCAGCAGTTTACGGGTTGGGGCAGGGCCCTCCGAGCAGTACTTC	CASSLRVGAGPSEQYF
few	TRBV5-1	15	.	TRBJ2-1	TGCGCCAGCAGGGGTCTAGACCCGACCTACAATGAGCAGTTCTTC	CASRGLDPTYNEQFF
many	TRBV12-3/TRBV12-4	15	.	TRBJ2-7	TGTGCCAGCAGTTTGGGACGTAGGTTCTCCTACGAGCAGTACTTC	CASSLGRRFSYEQYF